The following is a TCR beta chain sequence with its context. This sample was taken from a study of blood T cell repertoires in COVID-19. Some clones are missing from TCRdb's copy, which holds only in-frame ones; the method was immunoSEQ multiplex PCR. The data hold around 63,000 clones, with about 76% observed a single time. Sequencing was carried out using peripheral blood. This receptor was identified in a woman older than 75 with active or convalescent COVID-19.

The DNA of the CDR3 is TGCGCCAGCAGTGGTGGGGCCTCTAACTATGGCTACACCTTC. Amino acids: CASSGGASNYGYTF. The chain employs TRBV10-2 and TRBJ1-2; TRBD1 might be the D (5 bases). Germline V gene sequence: CDR1 WSHSY, CDR2 SAAADI. The CDR3 loop spans 14 amino acids. V lost 4 bases, J lost 0 bases, and 9 bases lay in between.